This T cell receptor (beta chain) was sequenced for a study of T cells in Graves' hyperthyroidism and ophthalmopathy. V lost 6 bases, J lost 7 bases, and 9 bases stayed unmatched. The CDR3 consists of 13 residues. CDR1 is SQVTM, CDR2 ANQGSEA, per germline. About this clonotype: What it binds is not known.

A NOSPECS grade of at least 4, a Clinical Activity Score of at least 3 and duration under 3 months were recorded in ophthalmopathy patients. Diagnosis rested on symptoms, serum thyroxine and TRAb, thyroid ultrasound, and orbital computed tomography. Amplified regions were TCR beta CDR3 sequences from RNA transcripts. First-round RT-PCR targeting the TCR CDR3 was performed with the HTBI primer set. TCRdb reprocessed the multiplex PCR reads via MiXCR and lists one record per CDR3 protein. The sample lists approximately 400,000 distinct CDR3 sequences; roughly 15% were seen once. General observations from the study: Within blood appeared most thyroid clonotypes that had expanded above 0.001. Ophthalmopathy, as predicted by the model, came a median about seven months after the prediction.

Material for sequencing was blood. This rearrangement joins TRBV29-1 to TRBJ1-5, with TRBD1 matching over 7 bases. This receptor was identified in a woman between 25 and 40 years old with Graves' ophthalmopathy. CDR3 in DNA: TGCAGCGTCACAGGGGCATTAGGGCAGCCCCAGCATTTT. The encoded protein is CSVTGALGQPQHF.